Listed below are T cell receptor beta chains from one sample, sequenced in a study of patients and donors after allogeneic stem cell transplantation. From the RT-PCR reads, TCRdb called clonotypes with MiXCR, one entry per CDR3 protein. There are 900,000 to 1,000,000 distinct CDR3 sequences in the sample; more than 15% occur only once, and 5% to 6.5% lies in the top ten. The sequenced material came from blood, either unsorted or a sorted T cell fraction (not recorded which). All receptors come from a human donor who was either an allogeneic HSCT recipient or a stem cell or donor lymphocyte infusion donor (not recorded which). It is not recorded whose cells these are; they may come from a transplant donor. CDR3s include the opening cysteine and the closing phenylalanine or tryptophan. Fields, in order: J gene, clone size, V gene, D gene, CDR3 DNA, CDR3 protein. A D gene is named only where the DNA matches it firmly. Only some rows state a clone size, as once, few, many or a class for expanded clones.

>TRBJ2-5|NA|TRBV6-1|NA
TGTGCCAGCAGTGGACCCGCAATGAAGACCCAGTACTTC
CASSGPAMKTQYF
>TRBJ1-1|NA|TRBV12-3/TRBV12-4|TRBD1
TGTGCCAGCAGGATACAGGGGGTCCGGGCTTTCTTT
CASRIQGVRAFF
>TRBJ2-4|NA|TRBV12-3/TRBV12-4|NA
TGTGCCAGCAGTTACCGCAGCCCCTTAGCCAAAAACATTCAGTACTTC
CASSYRSPLAKNIQYF
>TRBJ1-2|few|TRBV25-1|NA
TGTGCCAGCAGTGAAGAGGGGACTCCCCAAAACTATGGCTACACCTTC
CASSEEGTPQNYGYTF
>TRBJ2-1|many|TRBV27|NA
TGTGCCAGCAGTTTCGGTCTCAATGAGCAGTTCTTC
CASSFGLNEQFF
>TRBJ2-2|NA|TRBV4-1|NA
TGCGCCAGCAGCCAAGGGACAGCCCAATTGGGCGGGGAGCTGTTTTTT
CASSQGTAQLGGELFF
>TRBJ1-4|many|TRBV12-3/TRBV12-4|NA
TGTGCCAGCAGTTTAAGCGCCCCCCTGTTTTTT
CASSLSAPLFF
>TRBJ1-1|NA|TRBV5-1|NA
TGCGCCAGCAGCTTGGCCAACGGGGCGGAAGCTTTCTTT
CASSLANGAEAFF
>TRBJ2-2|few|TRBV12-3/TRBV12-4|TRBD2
TGTGCCAGCAGTCAGAGACTAGCGGTCATCGGGGAGCTGTTTTTT
CASSQRLAVIGELFF
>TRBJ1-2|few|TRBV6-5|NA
TGTGCCAGCAGTTACACTACCGTTTCAGGGGATTCAAAAGATGGCTACACCTTC
CASSYTTVSGDSKDGYTF
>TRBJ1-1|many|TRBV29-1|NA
TGCAGCGCTACCAGGGCGGCGGGCACTGAAGCTTTCTTT
CSATRAAGTEAFF
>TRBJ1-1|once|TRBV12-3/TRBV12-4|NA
TGTGCCAGCAGTTTATACAGGGTGGCTGAAGCTTTCTTT
CASSLYRVAEAFF
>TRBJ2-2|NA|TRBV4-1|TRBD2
TGCGCCAGCAGCCAAACTAAACTAGCGGGAAACGGGGAGCTGTTTTTT
CASSQTKLAGNGELFF
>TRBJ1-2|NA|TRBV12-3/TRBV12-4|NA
TGTGCCAGCACCTCAGACAGTAACTATGGCTACACCTTC
CASTSDSNYGYTF
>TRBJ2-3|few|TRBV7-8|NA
TGTGCCAGCAGCCGGGGTTATACGCAGTATTTT
CASSRGYTQYF
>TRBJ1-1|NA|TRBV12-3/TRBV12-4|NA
TGTGCCAGCAGTTTACTCGTAACGACTGAAGCTTTCTTT
CASSLLVTTEAFF
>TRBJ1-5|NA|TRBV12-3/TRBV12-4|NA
TGTGCCAGCAGTTTAGTTCTAGGAGGGGACCAGCCCCAGCATTTT
CASSLVLGGDQPQHF
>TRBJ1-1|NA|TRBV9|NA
TGTGCCAGCAGCGTAGCTGCCAGCCACAGTGAAGCTTTCTTT
CASSVAASHSEAFF
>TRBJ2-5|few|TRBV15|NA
TGTGCCACCAGCGTTACCGAAGGGGAACAAGAGACCCAGTACTTC
CATSVTEGEQETQYF
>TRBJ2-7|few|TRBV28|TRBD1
TGTGCCAGCAGTTCGCCAGACAGGGCAGATATCTACGAGCAGTACTTC
CASSSPDRADIYEQYF
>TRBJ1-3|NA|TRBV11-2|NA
TGTGCCAGCAGCCAGCCACGGGAGGCTGGAAACACCATATATTTT
CASSQPREAGNTIYF
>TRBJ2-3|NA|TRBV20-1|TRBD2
TGCAGTGCTGGTACTAGCGGGAAGAGGGGTACGCAGTATTTT
CSAGTSGKRGTQYF
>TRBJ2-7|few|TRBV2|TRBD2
TGTGCCAGCAGTGAAGGTCTAGCGGTAATCTACGAGCAGTACTTC
CASSEGLAVIYEQYF
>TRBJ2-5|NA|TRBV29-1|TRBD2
TGCACCCCGGGGGGGGGAGAGACCCAGTACTTC
CTPGGGETQYF
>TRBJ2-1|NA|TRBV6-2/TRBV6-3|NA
TGTGCCAGCCCCAATGAGGGGGGGAGCAATGAGCAGTTCTTC
CASPNEGGSNEQFF
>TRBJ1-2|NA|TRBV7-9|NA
TGTGCCAGCAGCCTGACAGGCGGGGGGGCTAACTATGGCTACACCTTC
CASSLTGGGANYGYTF
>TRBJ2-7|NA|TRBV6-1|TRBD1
TGTGCCAGCAAGCAGGGGGCTCAGGCCGAGCAGTACTTC
CASKQGAQAEQYF
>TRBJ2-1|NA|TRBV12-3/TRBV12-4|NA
TGTGCCAGCACCGGCGGGATTAATGAGCAGTTCTTC
CASTGGINEQFF